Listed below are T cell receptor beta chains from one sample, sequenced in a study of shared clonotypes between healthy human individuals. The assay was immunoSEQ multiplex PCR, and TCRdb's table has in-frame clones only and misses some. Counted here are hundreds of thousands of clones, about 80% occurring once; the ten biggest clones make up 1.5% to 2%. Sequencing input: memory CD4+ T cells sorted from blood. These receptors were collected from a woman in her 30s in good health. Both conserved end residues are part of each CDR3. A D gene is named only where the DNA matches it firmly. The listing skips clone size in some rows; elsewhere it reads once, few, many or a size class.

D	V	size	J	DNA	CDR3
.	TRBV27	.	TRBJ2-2	TGTGCCAGCAGACCCCAGCGGTTTACCGGGGAGCTGTTTTTT	CASRPQRFTGELFF
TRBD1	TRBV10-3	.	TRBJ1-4	TGTGCCATCAGAACCGACAGGGGGAATGAAAAACTGTTTTTT	CAIRTDRGNEKLFF
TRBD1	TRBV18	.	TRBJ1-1	TGTGCCAGCTCACCACAGGGGGCGAGCACTGAAGCTTTCTTT	CASSPQGASTEAFF
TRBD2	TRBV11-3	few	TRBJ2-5	TGTGCCAGCAGCTTTCGGCTAGCGGGAGGGCCCGAGACCCAGTACTTC	CASSFRLAGGPETQYF
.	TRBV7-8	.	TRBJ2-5	TGTGCCAGCAGCCCCCCGGTGGGGGGGCTGGAGACCCAGTACTTC	CASSPPVGGLETQYF
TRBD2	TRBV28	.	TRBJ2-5	TGTGCCAGCGGAAAAGGACTAGCAACTCATAAGACCCAGTACTTC	CASGKGLATHKTQYF
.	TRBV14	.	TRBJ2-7	TGTGCCAGCAGCCAAGAATGGCCTGGCCCCCTTGAGCAGTACTTC	CASSQEWPGPLEQYF
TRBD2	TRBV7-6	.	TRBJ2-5	TGTGCCAGCAGGACCGGGACTAGCGGGAGCCGGCAGTACTTC	CASRTGTSGSRQYF
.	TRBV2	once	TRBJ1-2	TGTGCCAGCAGTTTCCGACGCGAGACAGTCTATGGCTACACCTTC	CASSFRRETVYGYTF
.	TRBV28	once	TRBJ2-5	TGTGCCAGCAGTTCCGACTTACAAGAGACCCAGTACTTC	CASSSDLQETQYF
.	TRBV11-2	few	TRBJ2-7	TGTGCCAGCAGCTACCACTACGAGCAGTACTTC	CASSYHYEQYF